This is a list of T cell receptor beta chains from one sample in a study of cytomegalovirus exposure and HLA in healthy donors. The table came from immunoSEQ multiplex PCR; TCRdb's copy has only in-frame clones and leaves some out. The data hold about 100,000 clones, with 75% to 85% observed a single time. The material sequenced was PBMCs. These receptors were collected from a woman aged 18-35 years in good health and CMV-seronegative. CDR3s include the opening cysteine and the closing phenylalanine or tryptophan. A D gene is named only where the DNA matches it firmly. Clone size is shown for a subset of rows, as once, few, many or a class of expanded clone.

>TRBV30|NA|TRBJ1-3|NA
TGTGCCTGGAATCCAGGTTCTGGAAACACCATATATTTT
CAWNPGSGNTIYF
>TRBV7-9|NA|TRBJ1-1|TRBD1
TGTGCCAGCAGCTCGACAGGGCACAACACTGAAGCTTTCTTT
CASSSTGHNTEAFF
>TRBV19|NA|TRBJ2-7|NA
TGTGCCAGTAGTTTCCGTTCAACCTACGAGCAGTACTTC
CASSFRSTYEQYF
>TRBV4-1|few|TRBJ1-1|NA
TGCGCCAGCAGCCTCAGGGATCACTCGGACACTGAAGCTTTCTTT
CASSLRDHSDTEAFF
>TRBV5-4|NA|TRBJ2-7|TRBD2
TGTGCCAGCAGCTTTACCGGGACTAGTGTCCACGAGCAGTACTTC
CASSFTGTSVHEQYF
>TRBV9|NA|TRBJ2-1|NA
TGTGCCAGCAGCGTTAGTGGGCTAGCAGCGCACAATGAGCAGTTCTTC
CASSVSGLAAHNEQFF
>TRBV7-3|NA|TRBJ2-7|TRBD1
TGTGCCAGCAGCTTAACGGCCCAGACAGGGGCGGCTTACGAGCAGTACTTC
CASSLTAQTGAAYEQYF
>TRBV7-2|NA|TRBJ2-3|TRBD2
TGTGCCAGCAGCGTTCAGCGGGGGGGCCTCTCAGATACGCAGTATTTT
CASSVQRGGLSDTQYF
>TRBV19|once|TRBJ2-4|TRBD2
TGTGCCAGTAGTGTCCTTAGCGGGGGGTTAGCCAAAAACATTCAGTACTTC
CASSVLSGGLAKNIQYF
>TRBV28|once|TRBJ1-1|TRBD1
TGTGCCAGCAGGCTGGGACAGGGGATCACTGAAGCTTTCTTT
CASRLGQGITEAFF
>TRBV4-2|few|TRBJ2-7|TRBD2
TGTGCCAGCAGCCAAGGGTCGGCGGGAGACCCTTACGAGCAGTACTTC
CASSQGSAGDPYEQYF
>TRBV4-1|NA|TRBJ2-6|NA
TGCGCCAGCAGCCGCACGACGCGGAGGTTCTCTGGGGCCAACGTCCTGACTTTC
CASSRTTRRFSGANVLTF
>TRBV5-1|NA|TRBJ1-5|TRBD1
TGCGCCAGCAGCCAATCGACAGGGGATTATAGCAATCAGCCCCAGCATTTT
CASSQSTGDYSNQPQHF
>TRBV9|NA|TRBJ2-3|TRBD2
TGTGCCAGCAGCGTAGCGGCTAGCGGGCACACAGATACGCAGTATTTT
CASSVAASGHTDTQYF
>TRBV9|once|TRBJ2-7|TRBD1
TGTGCCAGCAGCGTGGGGACAGGGGAGACCTACGAGCAGTACTTC
CASSVGTGETYEQYF
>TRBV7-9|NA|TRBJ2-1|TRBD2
TGTGCCAGCAGCTCACCCAGCGGGGCCAACAATGAGCAGTTCTTC
CASSSPSGANNEQFF
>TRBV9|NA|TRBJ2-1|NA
TGTGCCAGCAGCACGACTAGTTCGGATGAGCAGTTCTTC
CASSTTSSDEQFF
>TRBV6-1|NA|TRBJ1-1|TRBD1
TGTGCCAGCACCTCAGGTCGTACAGGGGGCACTGAAGCTTTCTTT
CASTSGRTGGTEAFF
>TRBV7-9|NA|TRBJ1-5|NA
TGTGCCAGCAGCTCGGCAGGGCAGGGGAATCAGCCCCAGCATTTT
CASSSAGQGNQPQHF
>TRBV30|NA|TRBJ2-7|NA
TGTGCCTACTACCGCCGGGGAGACGGGAGAGGGTACTTC
CAYYRRGDGRGYF
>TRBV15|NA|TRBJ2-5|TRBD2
TGTGCCACCAGCTCCCGGCGGGGGATCGAAGAGACCCAGTACTTC
CATSSRRGIEETQYF
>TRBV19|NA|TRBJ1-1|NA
TGTGCCAGTACCCGAGGCAAAGTATCCGGGACAATTAACACTGAAGCTTTCTTT
CASTRGKVSGTINTEAFF
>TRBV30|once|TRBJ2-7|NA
TGTGCCTGGAGTGTTGCCAGGGGTTACGAGCAGTACTTC
CAWSVARGYEQYF
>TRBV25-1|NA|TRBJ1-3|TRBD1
TGTGCCAGCAGTGGTACGGGGACAGCATCTAGGAACACCATATATTTT
CASSGTGTASRNTIYF
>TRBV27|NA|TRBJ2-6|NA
TGTGCCAGCAGTTTAAGCCAGGCCGCCTCTGGGGCCAACGTCCTGACTTTC
CASSLSQAASGANVLTF
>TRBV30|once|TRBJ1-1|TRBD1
TGTGCCTGGTTCGGACAGGTGAACACTGAAGCTTTCTTT
CAWFGQVNTEAFF
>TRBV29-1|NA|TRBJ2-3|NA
TGCAGCGTTCAAGATCCCCGTGATACGCAGTATTTT
CSVQDPRDTQYF
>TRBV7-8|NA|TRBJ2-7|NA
TGTGCCAGCAGCCGAAGAACAGGGAGCTCCTACGAGCAGTACTTC
CASSRRTGSSYEQYF
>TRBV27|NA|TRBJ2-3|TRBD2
TGTGCCAGCAGTCCCCTCGGACTAGGAGCCACAGATACGCAGTATTTT
CASSPLGLGATDTQYF
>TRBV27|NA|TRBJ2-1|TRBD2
TGTGCCAGCAGTTTGCGGCTAGCGGGGCACCGTGAGCAGTTCTTC
CASSLRLAGHREQFF
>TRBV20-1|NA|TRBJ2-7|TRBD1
TGCAGTACGGACAGGGGCTACGAGCAGTACTTC
CSTDRGYEQYF
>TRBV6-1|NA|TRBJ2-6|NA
TGTGCCAGCAGTGAAGGGTTAAGCGGGACAGGCTACTCTGGGGCCAACGTCCTGACTTTC
CASSEGLSGTGYSGANVLTF
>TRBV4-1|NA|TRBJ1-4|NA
TGCGCCAGCAGCTCCGGGAGCCCGAGTAATGAAAAACTGTTTTTT
CASSSGSPSNEKLFF
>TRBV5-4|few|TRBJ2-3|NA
TGTGCCAGCAGCTTGGAACAGCGGATCAGCACAGATACGCAGTATTTT
CASSLEQRISTDTQYF
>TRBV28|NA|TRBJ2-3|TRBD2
TGTGCCAGCAGTTTGCTAGCGGGGCCTAAAGGAGATACGCAGTATTTT
CASSLLAGPKGDTQYF
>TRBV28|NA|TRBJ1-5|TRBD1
TGTGCCAGCAGTTTAACAGGGGGTCATCAGCCCCAGCATTTT
CASSLTGGHQPQHF
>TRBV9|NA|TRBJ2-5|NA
TGTGCCAGCAGCGGCCGGGACACCCTGCCCCAAGAGACCCAGTACTTC
CASSGRDTLPQETQYF